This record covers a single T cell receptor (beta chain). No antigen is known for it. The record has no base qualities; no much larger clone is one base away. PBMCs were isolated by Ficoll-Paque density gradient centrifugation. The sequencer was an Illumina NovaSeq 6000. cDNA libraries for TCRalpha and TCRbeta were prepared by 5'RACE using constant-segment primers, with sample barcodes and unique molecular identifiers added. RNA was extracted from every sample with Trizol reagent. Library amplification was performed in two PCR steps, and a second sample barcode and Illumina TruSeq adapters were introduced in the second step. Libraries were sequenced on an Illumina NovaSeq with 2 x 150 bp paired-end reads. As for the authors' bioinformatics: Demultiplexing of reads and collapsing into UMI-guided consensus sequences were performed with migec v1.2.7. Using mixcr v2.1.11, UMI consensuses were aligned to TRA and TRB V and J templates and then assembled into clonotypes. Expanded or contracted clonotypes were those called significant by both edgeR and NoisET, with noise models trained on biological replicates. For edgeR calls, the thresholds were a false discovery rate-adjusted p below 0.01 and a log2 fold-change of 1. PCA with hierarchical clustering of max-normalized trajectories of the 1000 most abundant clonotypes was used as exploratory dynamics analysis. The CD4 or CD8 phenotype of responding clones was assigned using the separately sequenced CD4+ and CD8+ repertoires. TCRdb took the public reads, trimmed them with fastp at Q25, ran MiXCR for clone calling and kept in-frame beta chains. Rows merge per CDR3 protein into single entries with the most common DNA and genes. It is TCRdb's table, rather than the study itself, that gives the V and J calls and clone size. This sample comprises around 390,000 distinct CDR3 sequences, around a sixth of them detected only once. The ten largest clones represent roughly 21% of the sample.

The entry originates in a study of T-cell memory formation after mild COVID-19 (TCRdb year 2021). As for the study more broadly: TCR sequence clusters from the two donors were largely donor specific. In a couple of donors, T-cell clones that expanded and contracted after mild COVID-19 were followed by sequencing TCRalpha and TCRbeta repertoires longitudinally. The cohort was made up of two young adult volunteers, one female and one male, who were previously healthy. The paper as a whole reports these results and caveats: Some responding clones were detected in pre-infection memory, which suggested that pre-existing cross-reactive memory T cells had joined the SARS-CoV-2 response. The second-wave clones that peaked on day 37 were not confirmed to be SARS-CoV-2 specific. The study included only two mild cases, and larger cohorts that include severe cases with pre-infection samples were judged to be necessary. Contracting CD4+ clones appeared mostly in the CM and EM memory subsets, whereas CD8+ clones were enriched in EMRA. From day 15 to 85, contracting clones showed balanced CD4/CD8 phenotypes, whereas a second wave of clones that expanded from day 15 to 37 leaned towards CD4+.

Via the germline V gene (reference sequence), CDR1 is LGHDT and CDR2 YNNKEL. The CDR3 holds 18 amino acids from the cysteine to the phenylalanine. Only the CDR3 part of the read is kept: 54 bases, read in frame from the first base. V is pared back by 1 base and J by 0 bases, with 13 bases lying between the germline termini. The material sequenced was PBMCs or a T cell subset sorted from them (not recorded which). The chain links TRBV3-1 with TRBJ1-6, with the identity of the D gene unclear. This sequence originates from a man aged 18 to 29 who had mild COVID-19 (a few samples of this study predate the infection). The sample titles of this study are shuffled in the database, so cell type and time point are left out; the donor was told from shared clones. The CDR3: CASSQAPQTGSYNSPLHF. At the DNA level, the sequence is TGTGCCAGCAGCCAAGCCCCCCAGACGGGCTCCTATAATTCACCCCTCCACTTT.